One and the same sample provided the 20 T cell receptor beta chains below, sequenced in a study of T cells after yellow fever vaccination. TCRdb analysed the 5' RACE reads with MiXCR anew, one entry per CDR3 protein. The profile shows over 100,000 distinct CDR3 sequences, 8.4% of them singletons. Sequenced here: CD8+ T cells sorted from PBMCs, sampled 45 days after the yellow fever booster vaccination. The receptors were sampled from a man aged 25 to 45 who received the YFV17D yellow fever vaccine.

The sample holds many counts of this clonotype. V gene TRBV11-2 combines with J gene TRBJ2-2; 12 bases fit TRBD2. The germline V gene encodes CDR1 SGHAT and CDR2 FQNNGV. The V and J ends lost 5 bases and 3 bases, in that order; junction bases with no gene match: 10. This CDR3 is built from 18 residues. The CDR3 bases are TGTGCCAGCAGCCCGTCACTAGCGGGAGGCATGTACACCGGGGAGCTGTTTTTT. The encoded protein is CASSPSLAGGMYTGELFF.

The V gene is TRBV27, the J gene TRBJ2-7; no reliable D call. There are 14 residues in the CDR3. V gave up 2 bases and J gave up 0 bases, with 8 bases separating them. Germline CDR1 reads MNHEY; CDR2 reads SMNVEV (reference sequence). CDR3 in amino acids: CASSLSSGSYEQYF. CDR3 DNA sequence: TGTGCCAGCAGTTTAAGTTCAGGCTCCTACGAGCAGTACTTC.

This clonotype was picked up many times. The chain is built from TRBV7-6 and TRBJ2-5, with TRBD2 matching 10 bases. The CDR3 extends over 15 amino acids. J was trimmed by 5 bases and V by 1 base; bases with no gene match: 4. Germline V gene sequence: CDR1 SGHVS, CDR2 FNYEAQ. CDR3 in DNA: TGTGCCAGCAGCTTAGTGCCTAGCGGGAGTGAGACCCAGTACTTC. This gives the protein CASSLVPSGSETQYF.

This clonotype was picked up many times. The chain's CDR3 is CASSQDLGRYEQYF. The DNA of the CDR3 is TGCGCCAGCAGCCAAGATCTAGGCCGCTACGAGCAGTACTTC. V and J are TRBV4-3 and TRBJ2-7; D gene unclear. CDR3 size: 14 residues. Germline V CDR1 and CDR2: LGHNA, YSLEER. Trimming removed 0 bases from V and 3 bases from J, with 9 bases in between.

This clonotype was observed a handful of times. V usage is TRBV12-3 or TRBV12-4 and J usage is TRBJ2-7; tentatively, D is TRBD2 (5 bases). There are 14 residues in the CDR3. V lost 3 bases, J lost 3 bases, and 12 bases lay in between. Here the CDR3 reads CASSFSGRGYEQYF. The CDR3 coding sequence is TGTGCCAGCAGTTTTTCGGGGAGAGGCTACGAGCAGTACTTC.

This clonotype showed up many times. The rearrangement joins TRBV9 to TRBJ2-6, with D maybe TRBD1 (6 bases). The CDR3 loop spans 17 amino acids. V lost 3 bases to trimming and J lost 0 bases, with 13 bases between them. The germline gives CDR1 SGDLS, CDR2 YYNGEE. The CDR3 spells CASSDIVTGSGANVLTF. CDR3 DNA sequence: TGTGCCAGCAGCGACATTGTGACAGGCTCTGGGGCCAACGTCCTGACTTTC.

This clonotype was observed at least ten times. The chain has TRBV7-9 and TRBJ2-1; a possible D gene is TRBD2 (6 bases). The CDR3 contains 17 residues. V shed 4 bases and J shed 6 bases, with 22 bases lying between them. CDR1 SEHNR and CDR2 FQNEAQ come from the germline V gene (reference sequence). The CDR3 reads CASSWAPGASVRNEQFF. DNA for the CDR3: TGTGCCAGCAGCTGGGCCCCTGGGGCTAGCGTTCGCAATGAGCAGTTCTTC. Based on the CDR3 plus reference TRBV7-9 and TRBJ2-1, the full variable domain is DTGVSQNPRHKITKRGQNVTFRCDPISEHNRLYWYRQTLGQGPEFLTYFQNEAQLEKSRLLSDRFSAERPKGSFSTLEIQRTEQGDSAMYLCASSWAPGASVRNEQFFGPGTRLTVL.

J is TRBJ2-1 and V is TRBV27, with 11 bases fitting TRBD2. Trimming at V came to 6 bases and at J to 7 bases, leaving 8 bases not matched to a gene. The V gene's germline CDR1 is MNHEY and CDR2 SMNVEV (reference sequence). The CDR3 has 15 residues. The CDR3 protein is CASSQLAGGGNEQFF. CDR3 coding DNA: TGTGCCAGCAGCCAGCTAGCGGGAGGAGGGAATGAGCAGTTCTTC.

This clonotype was found a few times. The CDR3 nucleotides are TGTGCCAGCAGTTTCGGAGGGGGACCCAATGAGCAGTTCTTC. It encodes CASSFGGGPNEQFF. V is TRBV27 and J is TRBJ2-1; perhaps D is TRBD1 or TRBD2 (6 bases each). This CDR3 region has 14 residues. The V gene's germline CDR1 is MNHEY and CDR2 SMNVEV (reference sequence). The V and J ends lost 3 bases and 6 bases respectively, with 12 bases between them.

This clonotype showed up many times. V and J are TRBV7-3 and TRBJ2-1; 8 bases fit TRBD2. The V gene's germline CDR1 is SGHTA and CDR2 FQGTGA. The CDR3 covers 15 residues. V was clipped by 3 bases and J by 2 bases; unmatched bases: 3. The DNA of the CDR3 is TGTGCCAGCAGCTTTAGCGGGACGGCCTACAATGAGCAGTTCTTC. This sequence encodes CASSFSGTAYNEQFF.

This clonotype was seen at least ten times. The chain is built from TRBV12-3 or TRBV12-4 and TRBJ2-1; D call uncertain. This CDR3 contains 14 residues. Between the trimmed V and J ends, which lost 5 bases and 7 bases, there was a span of 15 bases. The DNA for the CDR3 is TGTGCCAGCAGTGGCTACATCGGAAGTAATGAGCAGTTCTTC. It is translated as CASSGYIGSNEQFF.

This chain connects TRBV14 to TRBJ2-7, with D perhaps TRBD1 (7 bases). CDR1 is SGHDN and CDR2 is FVKESK in the germline V gene. The CDR3 sequence is 15 residues long. Trimming took 1 base from V and 4 from J, leaving 14 bases between them. The CDR3 DNA follows: TGTGCCAGCAGCCAAGTTGCAGGGGGGTTTTACGAGCAGTACTTC. Amino acid sequence: CASSQVAGGFYEQYF.

This sequence joins TRBV11-2 and TRBJ2-7; 15 bases agree with TRBD2. The V segment lost 3 bases and the J segment 6 bases; nucleotides outside the gene matches: 6. Per germline, CDR1 SGHAT and CDR2 FQNNGV. The CDR3 is 16 residues long. The CDR3 sequence is CASSFPGLAGGSEQYF. CDR3 DNA: TGTGCCAGCAGCTTTCCGGGACTAGCGGGAGGTTCCGAGCAGTACTTC.

There are many counts of this clonotype. The chain employs TRBV25-1 and TRBJ1-2; TRBD1 is a possible D gene (5 bases). The CDR3 spans 14 residues. V was clipped by 1 base and J by 6 bases, with 12 bases between them. Germline values: CDR1 MGHDK, CDR2 SYGVNS. The CDR3 reads CASSESGRGNGYTF. The CDR3 nucleotides are TGTGCCAGCAGTGAATCAGGGCGGGGTAATGGCTACACCTTC.

The CDR3 bases are TGTGTGGCTAGCGGGAGCGGTGAGCAGTTCTTC. Translation: CVASGSGEQFF. This chain uses TRBV27 with TRBJ2-1; 10 nucleotides match TRBD2. Germline lookup yields CDR1 MNHEY and CDR2 SMNVEV (reference sequence). This CDR3 region has 11 residues.

The rearrangement joins TRBV7-3 to TRBJ2-7; D unresolved. Germline CDR1 and CDR2: SGHTA and FQGTGA. The CDR3 is 13 residues long. Trimming removed 5 bases from V and 0 bases from J, with 8 bases in between. CDR3 DNA: TGTGCCAGCAGCCCCTTGCCCTCCTACGAGCAGTACTTC. Protein sequence: CASSPLPSYEQYF. The entire variable domain, with the rest obtained from reference TRBV7-3 and TRBJ2-7, is as follows: GAGVSQTPSNKVTEKGKYVELRCDPISGHTALYWYRQSLGQGPEFLIYFQGTGAADDSGLPNDRFFAVRPEGSVSTLKIQRTERGDSAVYLCASSPLPSYEQYFGPGTRLTVT.

This clonotype occurred many times. V is TRBV27 and J is TRBJ1-5, with 8 bases lining up with TRBD1. The CDR3 runs 16 residues. Germline values: CDR1 MNHEY, CDR2 SMNVEV (reference sequence). J was trimmed by 6 bases and V by 1 base; bases with no gene match: 8. Here the CDR3 reads CASSLYGQGLGQPQHF. The CDR3 DNA sequence: TGTGCCAGCAGTTTATACGGACAGGGTCTGGGTCAGCCCCAGCATTTT.

Many counts were recorded for this clonotype. This rearrangement joins TRBV7-2 to TRBJ2-7; unclear D gene. Trimming cost V 2 bases and J 6 bases, with 2 bases left between them. Germline values: CDR1 SGHTA, CDR2 FQGNSA. The CDR3 totals 10 residues. The CDR3 is CASSLREQYF. The CDR3 DNA reads TGTGCCAGCAGCTTACGCGAGCAGTACTTC.

The gene calls are TRBV20-1 and TRBJ1-1; TRBD1 matches at 7 bases. Losses at the gene ends were 3 bases for V and 11 bases for J; bases not matched to a gene: 21. Germline-derived CDR1 and CDR2 are DFQATT and SNEGSKA (reference sequence). CDR3 length equals 16 residues. CDR3 protein: CSARDTQTGKWSTAFF. The CDR3 nucleotides read TGCAGTGCTAGGGATACCCAGACAGGGAAATGGAGTACGGCTTTCTTT.

The chain is built from TRBV28 and TRBJ2-1; 11 nucleotides agree with TRBD2. This CDR3 spans 17 amino acids. The V gene's germline CDR1 is MDHEN and CDR2 SYDVKM. The ends lost 5 bases at V and 4 bases at J; junction bases unmatched: 10. The CDR3 spells CASSPGHLAGGYNEQFF. The CDR3 region has the DNA TGTGCCAGCAGTCCAGGGCACCTAGCGGGAGGTTACAATGAGCAGTTCTTC.